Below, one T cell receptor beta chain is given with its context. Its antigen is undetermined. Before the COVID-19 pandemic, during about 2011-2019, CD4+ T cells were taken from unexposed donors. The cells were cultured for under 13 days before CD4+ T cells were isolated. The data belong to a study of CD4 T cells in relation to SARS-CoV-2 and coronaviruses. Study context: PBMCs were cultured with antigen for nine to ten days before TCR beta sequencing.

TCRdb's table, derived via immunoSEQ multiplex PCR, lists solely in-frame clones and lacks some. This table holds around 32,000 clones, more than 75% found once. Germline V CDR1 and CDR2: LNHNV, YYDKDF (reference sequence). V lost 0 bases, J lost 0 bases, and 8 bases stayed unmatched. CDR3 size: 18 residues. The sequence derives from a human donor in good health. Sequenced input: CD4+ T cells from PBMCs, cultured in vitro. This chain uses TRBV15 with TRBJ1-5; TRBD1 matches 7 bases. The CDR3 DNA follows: TGTGCCACCAGCAGAGATCCTGGACAGGTAAATAGCAATCAGCCCCAGCATTTT. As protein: CATSRDPGQVNSNQPQHF.